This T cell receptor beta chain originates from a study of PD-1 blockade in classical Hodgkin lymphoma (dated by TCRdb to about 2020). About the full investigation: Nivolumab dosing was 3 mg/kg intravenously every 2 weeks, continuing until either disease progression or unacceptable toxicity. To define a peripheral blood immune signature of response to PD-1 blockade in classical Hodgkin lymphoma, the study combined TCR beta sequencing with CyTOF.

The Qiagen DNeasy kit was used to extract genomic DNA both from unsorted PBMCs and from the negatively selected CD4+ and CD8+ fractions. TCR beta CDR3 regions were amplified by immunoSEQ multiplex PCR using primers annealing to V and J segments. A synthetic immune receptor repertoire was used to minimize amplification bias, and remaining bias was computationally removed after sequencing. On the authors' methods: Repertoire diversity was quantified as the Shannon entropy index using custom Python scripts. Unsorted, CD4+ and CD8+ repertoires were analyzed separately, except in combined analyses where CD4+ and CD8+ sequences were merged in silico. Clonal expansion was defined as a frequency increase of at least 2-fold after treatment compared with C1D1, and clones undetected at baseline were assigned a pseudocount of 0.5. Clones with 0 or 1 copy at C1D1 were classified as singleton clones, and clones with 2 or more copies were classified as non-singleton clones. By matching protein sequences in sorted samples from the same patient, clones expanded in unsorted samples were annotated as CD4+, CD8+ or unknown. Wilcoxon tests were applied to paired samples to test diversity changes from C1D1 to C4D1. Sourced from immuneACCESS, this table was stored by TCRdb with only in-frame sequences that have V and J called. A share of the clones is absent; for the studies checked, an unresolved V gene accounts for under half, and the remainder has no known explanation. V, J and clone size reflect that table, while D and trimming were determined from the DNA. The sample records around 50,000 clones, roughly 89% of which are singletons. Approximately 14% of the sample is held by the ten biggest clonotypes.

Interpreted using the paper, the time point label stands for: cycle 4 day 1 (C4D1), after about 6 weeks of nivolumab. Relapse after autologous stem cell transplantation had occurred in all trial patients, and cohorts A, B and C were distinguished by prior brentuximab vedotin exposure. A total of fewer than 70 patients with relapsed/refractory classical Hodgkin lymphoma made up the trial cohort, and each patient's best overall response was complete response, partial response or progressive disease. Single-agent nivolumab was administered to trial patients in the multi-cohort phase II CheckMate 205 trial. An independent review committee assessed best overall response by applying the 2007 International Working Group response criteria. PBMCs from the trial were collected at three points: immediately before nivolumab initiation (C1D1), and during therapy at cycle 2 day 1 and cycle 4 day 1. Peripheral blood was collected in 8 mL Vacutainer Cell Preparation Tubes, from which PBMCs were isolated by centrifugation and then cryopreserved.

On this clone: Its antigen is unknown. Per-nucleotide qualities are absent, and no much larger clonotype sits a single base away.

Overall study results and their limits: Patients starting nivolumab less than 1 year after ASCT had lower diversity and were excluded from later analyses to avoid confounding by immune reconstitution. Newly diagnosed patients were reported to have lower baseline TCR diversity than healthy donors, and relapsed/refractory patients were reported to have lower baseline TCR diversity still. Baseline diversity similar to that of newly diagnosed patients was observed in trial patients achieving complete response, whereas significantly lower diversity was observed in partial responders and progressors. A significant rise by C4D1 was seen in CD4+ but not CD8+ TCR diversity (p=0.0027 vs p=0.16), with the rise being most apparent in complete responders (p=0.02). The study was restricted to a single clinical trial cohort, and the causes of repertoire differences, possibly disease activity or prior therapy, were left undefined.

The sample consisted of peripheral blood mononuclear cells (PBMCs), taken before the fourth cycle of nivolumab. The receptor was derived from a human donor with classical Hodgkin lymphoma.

The CDR3 reads as follows: CASSLSPGQGLILSGEAFF. DNA sequence: TGCGCCAGCAGCTTAAGCCCGGGACAGGGTCTTATCCTTTCTGGTGAAGCTTTCTTT. The chain is made from TRBV5-1 and TRBJ1-1; TRBD1 matches 9 bases in the middle. Per the germline V gene, SGHRS is the CDR1 and YFSETQ is the CDR2. The cysteine opens and the phenylalanine closes a CDR3 of 19 amino acids. Just the 57-base CDR3 DNA is kept, in frame starting at base 1. Unmatched junction bases come to 21, with V trimmed by 2 bases and J by 7 bases.